This T cell receptor (beta chain) was observed in a study of metastatic and nonmetastatic thyroid tumors. As for the study in general: It was across blood and tumor or nodule tissue from malignant and benign thyroid patients that repertoires were compared. Findings of the study overall: Malignant thyroid tumors reportedly exceeded benign nodules significantly in TCR beta diversity, with the difference appearing in blood and tumor.

This clone occurred many times. Its cognate antigen is unknown. Original data processing: Clinicopathological groups differed in CDR3, with these differences serving to build a distant-metastasis classifier for papillary thyroid cancer. TCRdb re-analyzed the PCR reads using MiXCR. The V and J calls follow TCRdb's processing rather than the paper's. This sample carries some 20,000 clones, around a quarter of them seen once, and the ten largest clones take less than 7%. No treatment of any kind had been given to any patient before thyroid surgery. The receptor comes from a female donor with papillary thyroid cancer or a benign thyroid nodule (not recorded which). Some clones in this sample may be carry-over from other donors' samples. The source material was blood.

CDR3 DNA: TGTGCCACCAGTGAGTTAGCGGGAGGGCCAGTAGATACGCAGTATTTT. Its translation: CATSELAGGPVDTQYF. The chain combines TRBV24-1 with TRBJ2-3, with 11 bases matching TRBD2. This CDR3 region has 16 residues. The germline V gene encodes CDR1 KGHDR and CDR2 SFDVKD. Unmatched junction bases numbered 7, after V lost 4 bases and J lost 5 bases.